The 17 T cell receptor beta chains below all came from one sample that was sequenced in a study of T-cell reconstitution after alpha-beta-depleted transplantation in children (dated by TCRdb to 2016 to 2018). The library was prepared using PCR. Sequencer: Illumina HiSeq 2500. TCR libraries were prepared with molecular barcoding, using unique molecular identifiers to normalize TCRbeta repertoire quantification. TCRdb reprocessed the public reads (quality trimming at Q25 with fastp, clone calling with MiXCR) and kept in-frame beta chains. Every CDR3 protein is listed once, alongside the most common genes and DNA of its rows. The table for this sample lists 100,000 or so distinct CDR3 sequences; 12% of them were counted only once. The ten largest make up approximately 15% of the sample. Here the sequenced sample was PBMCs from the stem cell graft donor, taken from the stem cell graft. The receptors were sampled from a human donor who donated a stem cell graft to a child with inherited bone marrow failure.

The V and J genes are TRBV6-5 and TRBJ2-7, with 11 nucleotides matching TRBD2. This CDR3 spans 14 amino acids. The ends lost 4 bases at V and 7 bases at J; junction bases unmatched: 6. Germline V gene lookup returns CDR1 MNHEY and CDR2 SVGAGI. The CDR3 region is CASSFSGGAGEQYF. Here the CDR3 DNA reads TGTGCCAGCAGTTTTAGCGGGGGGGCGGGTGAGCAGTACTTC.

There are many counts of this clonotype. The chain joins TRBV5-1 to TRBJ2-5, with D possibly being TRBD1 (5 bases). CDR3 size: 16 residues. With 3 bases removed from V and 0 bases from J, the gap between germline ends came to 15 bases. CDR1 is SGHRS and CDR2 is YFSETQ in the germline V gene. DNA for the CDR3: TGCGCCAGCAGCTGGAACAAGGACAAACACCAAGAGACCCAGTACTTC. This translates into CASSWNKDKHQETQYF. Full variable domain (outside the CDR3, taken from reference TRBV5-1 and TRBJ2-5): KAGVTQTPRYLIKTRGQQVTLSCSPISGHRSVSWYQQTPGQGLQFLFEYFSETQRNKGNFPGRFSGRQFSNSRSEMNVSTLELGDSALYLCASSWNKDKHQETQYFGPGTRLLVL.

This clonotype was recorded at least ten times. The chain uses TRBV18 and TRBJ2-1; 8 positions agree with TRBD2. The trim removed 1 base at V and 4 bases at J, leaving 6 bases unmatched. The V gene's germline CDR1 is KGHSH and CDR2 LQKENI. CDR3 length: 16 residues. The CDR3 nucleotides are TGTGCCAGCTCACCACGACCCGGGGGGGCTTACAATGAGCAGTTCTTC. As protein: CASSPRPGGAYNEQFF.

This clonotype was counted ten times or more. The genes are TRBV9 and TRBJ1-2; 10 nucleotides line up with TRBD1. The J segment lost 5 bases and the V segment lost 3 bases, leaving 4 bases of the junction unmatched. Germline loops: CDR1 SGDLS, CDR2 YYNGEE. This CDR3 spans 14 amino acids. CDR3 residues: CASSAGTGEYGYTF. CDR3 sequence (DNA): TGTGCCAGCAGCGCCGGGACAGGGGAGTATGGCTACACCTTC.

This clonotype was recorded a few times. The V gene is TRBV12-5, the J gene TRBJ1-6; D possibly corresponds to TRBD1 (6 bases). There are 16 residues in the CDR3. Trimming stripped 1 base from V and 7 bases from J, with 14 bases between. CDR1 is LGHNT, CDR2 FRNRAP, per germline. The CDR3 DNA reads as TGTGCTAGTGGTTTGGCCGTGGGGGGCGAGAATTCACCCCTCCACTTT. This translates into CASGLAVGGENSPLHF.

This clonotype was detected many times. The chain carries TRBV11-2 and TRBJ2-1; TRBD2 matches at 13 bases. This CDR3 is built from 15 residues. Germline V lookup: CDR1 SGHAT, CDR2 FQNNGV. V dropped 4 bases and J dropped 6; count of bases not matched to a gene: 3. The CDR3 DNA is TGTGCCAGCAGCTGGACTAGCGGGAGTCCCAATGAGCAGTTCTTC. This sequence encodes CASSWTSGSPNEQFF.

This clonotype was seen at least ten times. The DNA for the CDR3 is TGTGCCAGCAGCTTGTTGGCCCCTCCGGAGCAGTACTTC. Protein sequence: CASSLLAPPEQYF. This sequence joins TRBV5-8 and TRBJ2-7; D remains ambiguous. Germline V lookup: CDR1 SGHTS, CDR2 YDEGEE. The germline V and J ends were trimmed by 1 base and 7 bases, with 12 bases remaining between them. The length of the CDR3 is 13 residues.

The V call is TRBV20-1, the J call TRBJ1-2; no clear D gene. CDR1 and CDR2 from the germline V gene are DFQATT and SNEGSKA (reference sequence). The V gene lost 0 bases and the J gene lost 8 bases, with 13 bases spanning the gap. The CDR3 has 13 amino acids. CDR3 sequence (DNA): TGCAGTGCTAGAGATCCCAGGCGCAGGGGCTACACCTTC. This translates into CSARDPRRRGYTF.

This clonotype was counted many times. This chain uses TRBV29-1 with TRBJ2-1; D might be TRBD2 (5 bases). V was pared by 4 bases and J by 7 bases, with 14 bases between. This CDR3 comprises 13 residues. CDR1 and CDR2 (germline): SQVTM, ANQGSEA. The CDR3, as DNA: TGCAGCGTTGTCCGGACTGGGTGGAATGAGCAGTTCTTC. This gives the protein CSVVRTGWNEQFF.

There are many counts of this clonotype. The genes are TRBV12-3 or TRBV12-4 and TRBJ2-7, with TRBD1 identical over 7 bases. CDR3 size: 13 residues. Germline trimming cut 4 bases from V and 5 bases from J; bases unmatched to any gene: 5. The CDR3 DNA reads as TGTGCCAGCAGTTCACAGGGGTTCGACGAGCAGTACTTC. It specifies CASSSQGFDEQYF.

This clonotype was seen repeatedly, ten times or more. The chain recombines TRBV7-9 with TRBJ1-1, with a weak D call TRBD1 (5 bases). CDR3 length equals 14 residues. Trimming shortened V by 5 bases and J by 2 bases, and 12 bases separated the two germline ends. From germline, CDR1 is SEHNR and CDR2 FQNEAQ (reference sequence). CDR3 DNA: TGTGCCAGCAGCCCCTTGACAGCAAACACTGAAGCTTTCTTT. This codes for CASSPLTANTEAFF. The full variable domain, its missing parts supplied by reference TRBV7-9 and TRBJ1-1, is DTGVSQNPRHKITKRGQNVTFRCDPISEHNRLYWYRQTLGQGPEFLTYFQNEAQLEKSRLLSDRFSAERPKGSFSTLEIQRTEQGDSAMYLCASSPLTANTEAFFGQGTRLTVV.

This clonotype was found a few times. This chain joins TRBV10-3 and TRBJ2-3; no clear D gene. The germline V gene encodes CDR1 ENHRY and CDR2 SYGVKD. With 5 bases removed from V and 7 bases from J, the gap between germline ends came to 28 bases. This CDR3 comprises 18 residues. CDR3 loop: CAISPRSSDSWWANTQYF. CDR3 sequence (DNA): TGTGCCATCAGTCCCCGATCTTCTGACTCCTGGTGGGCGAATACGCAGTATTTT.

This clonotype was counted at least ten times. The chain employs TRBV5-1 and TRBJ1-2, with no clear D. The germline CDR1 and CDR2 sequences are SGHRS and YFSETQ. Between the trimmed V and J ends, which lost 4 bases and 6 bases, there was a span of 13 bases. The CDR3 is 13 amino acids. The CDR3 here is CASSPEPGNGYTF. CDR3 nucleotides: TGCGCCAGCAGCCCGGAACCGGGTAATGGCTACACCTTC.

Here the CDR3 DNA reads TGCGCCAGCAGCTTGATGACCGGGGAGGTGTCCGATACGCAGTATTTT. It codes for CASSLMTGEVSDTQYF. The chain combines TRBV5-1 with TRBJ2-3; D possibly corresponds to TRBD2 (6 bases). The CDR3 length is 16 residues. The V gene lost 1 base and the J gene lost 6 bases, with 18 bases spanning the gap. CDR1 and CDR2 from the germline V gene are SGHRS and YFSETQ.

This clonotype was seen at least ten times. The V and J genes are TRBV20-1 and TRBJ2-1; D unresolved. V shed 1 base and J shed 8 bases, with 9 bases lying between them. This CDR3 has 12 residues. Germline CDR1 DFQATT, CDR2 SNEGSKA (reference sequence). This chain's CDR3 is CSARAVLYEQFF. The CDR3 DNA is TGCAGTGCTAGAGCGGTGCTTTATGAGCAGTTCTTC.

This clonotype was detected ten times or more. The V gene is TRBV18, the J gene TRBJ1-4; D perhaps matches TRBD1 (6 bases). CDR3 length: 15 amino acids. V was trimmed by 5 bases and J by 7 bases, leaving 17 bases between them. The germline V gene encodes CDR1 KGHSH and CDR2 LQKENI. In DNA form, the CDR3 reads TGTGCCAGCTCATCCCAAGGGGGAGGAGGTGAAAAACTGTTTTTT. This sequence encodes CASSSQGGGGEKLFF.

This clonotype was counted ten times or more. The chain is built from TRBV27 and TRBJ1-2; no clear D gene. Per germline, CDR1 MNHEY and CDR2 SMNVEV (reference sequence). The V gene lost 1 base and the J gene lost 0 bases, with 9 bases spanning the gap. The CDR3 spans 15 residues. CDR3 coding DNA: TGTGCCAGCAGTTTATGGGGAGCATCTAACTATGGCTACACCTTC. This encodes CASSLWGASNYGYTF.